The T cell receptor beta chain under discussion was sequenced for a study of STAT5B mutations in CD4+ large granular lymphocyte leukemia. Germline assignment: CDR1 MNHEY and CDR2 SMNVEV (reference sequence). CDR3 length: 15 amino acids. Trimming pared 5 bases from V and 5 bases from J, leaving 15 bases between. A few counts support this clone. The assay was immunoSEQ multiplex PCR, and TCRdb's table has in-frame clones only and misses some. The sample lists around 37,000 clones, around 80% seen once, with approximately 0.6% in the top ten. The gene calls are TRBV27 and TRBJ1-4; possible D gene TRBD1, 6 bases. Material: CD4+ T cells from blood buffy coats. The receptor was isolated from a human donor in good health. Written as DNA, the CDR3 is TGTGCCAGCAGTCTCTTACAGGGCGGGAATGAAAAACTGTTTTTT. This encodes CASSLLQGGNEKLFF.